What follows are 25 T cell receptor beta chains derived from one specimen sequenced in a study of T cell responses to AZD1222 COVID-19 vaccine. Here immunoSEQ multiplex PCR was the method, and the copy in TCRdb shows in-frame clones only, minus some. This table has about 160,000 clones, around 93% appearing once. This specimen was peripheral blood, taken on day 0 of AZD1222 vaccination. These TCRs come from an adult in good health.

The genes are TRBV7-9 and TRBJ2-7, with 7 nucleotides matching TRBD1. V lost 4 bases, J lost 0 bases, and 6 bases stayed unmatched. Germline CDR1 reads SEHNR; CDR2 reads FQNEAQ (reference sequence). The CDR3 runs 15 residues. The CDR3 sequence is CASSSRQGSSYEQYF. CDR3 nucleotide sequence: TGTGCCAGCAGCTCCCGACAGGGTAGCTCCTACGAGCAGTACTTC.

The rearrangement uses TRBV14 and TRBJ2-7; no firm D call. This CDR3 has 12 amino acids. V lost 1 base and J 1 base, leaving 2 bases between the germline ends. The germline gives CDR1 SGHDN, CDR2 FVKESK. The CDR3 protein is CASSQGSYEQYF. Here the CDR3 DNA reads TGTGCCAGCAGCCAAGGGTCCTACGAGCAGTACTTC.

This sequence joins TRBV5-1 and TRBJ2-3; TRBD1 agrees at 7 bases. This CDR3 is built from 18 residues. Germline V gene sequence: CDR1 SGHRS, CDR2 YFSETQ. Unmatched junction bases numbered 12, after V lost 0 bases and J lost 2 bases. Here the CDR3 DNA reads TGCGCCAGCAGCTTGGTGGGAGCCCGGGACAGCACCACAGATACGCAGTATTTT. This codes for CASSLVGARDSTTDTQYF. Full variable domain (rest looked up from reference TRBV5-1 and TRBJ2-3): KAGVTQTPRYLIKTRGQQVTLSCSPISGHRSVSWYQQTPGQGLQFLFEYFSETQRNKGNFPGRFSGRQFSNSRSEMNVSTLELGDSALYLCASSLVGARDSTTDTQYFGPGTRLTVL.

The count of this clone is one. The rearrangement uses TRBV19 and TRBJ2-7, with 10 nucleotides matching TRBD2. Germline CDR1 LNHDA, CDR2 SQIVND (reference sequence). This CDR3 is 17 amino acids long. The junction had 13 bases not matched to a gene; V was cut back by 1 base and J by 7 bases. The CDR3 nucleotides read TGTGCCAGTAGTATAGGGGAGACTAGCGGGTTCCTAAGGGAGCAGTACTTC. Amino acid sequence: CASSIGETSGFLREQYF.

This chain connects TRBV9 to TRBJ2-3; tentative D call: TRBD2 (5 bases). The germline gives CDR1 SGDLS, CDR2 YYNGEE. CDR3 length: 15 amino acids. V gave up 3 bases and J gave up 4 bases, with 15 bases separating them. CDR3: CASSARGLGSDTQYF. The CDR3, as DNA: TGTGCCAGCAGCGCAAGAGGGCTAGGATCAGATACGCAGTATTTT. The full variable domain, its missing parts supplied by reference TRBV9 and TRBJ2-3, is DSGVTQTPKHLITATGQRVTLRCSPRSGDLSVYWYQQSLDQGLQFLIQYYNGEERAKGNILERFSAQQFPDLHSELNLSSLELGDSALYFCASSARGLGSDTQYFGPGTRLTVL.

The rearrangement uses TRBV7-8 and TRBJ2-5, with 15 bases fitting TRBD2. The CDR3 contains 17 residues. Germline lookup yields CDR1 SGHVS and CDR2 FQNEAQ. The V segment lost 1 base and the J segment 4 bases; nucleotides outside the gene matches: 4. The CDR3 here is CASSLGTSGRASETQYF. DNA for the CDR3: TGTGCCAGCAGCTTAGGGACTAGCGGGAGGGCATCAGAGACCCAGTACTTC.

The rearrangement links TRBV5-4 to TRBJ1-4; D is perhaps TRBD1 (5 bases). The germline V gene has CDR1 SGHNT and CDR2 YYREEE (reference sequence). Trimming removed 4 bases from V and 4 bases from J, with 17 bases in between. The CDR3 runs 16 residues. The CDR3 DNA is TGTGCCAGCAGCCTTGGGGGTAGGGGCTATAATGAAAAACTGTTTTTT. Its protein product is CASSLGGRGYNEKLFF.

CDR3 sequence reads: CASSFLRDGYGYTF. Written as DNA, the CDR3 is TGCGCCAGCAGCTTCCTCCGGGACGGCTATGGCTACACCTTC. The J gene is TRBJ1-2, the V gene TRBV5-1; D possibly corresponds to TRBD1 (5 bases). Trimming removed 2 bases at V and 4 bases at J, with 12 bases between. CDR3 length: 14 amino acids. Germline V gene data show CDR1 as SGHRS and CDR2 as YFSETQ.

This clone was seen just once. The chain recombines TRBV5-1 with TRBJ2-2, with TRBD2 as a possible D gene (5 bases). Per germline, CDR1 SGHRS and CDR2 YFSETQ. This CDR3 is 13 amino acids long. V was shortened by 7 bases and J by 4 bases, with 11 bases between the two germline ends. The CDR3 loop is CASYPGSTGELFF. The CDR3 nucleotides are TGCGCCAGCTACCCGGGATCCACCGGGGAGCTGTTTTTT.

The chain joins TRBV10-3 to TRBJ2-3, with 9 bases that match TRBD2. The V gene's germline CDR1 is ENHRY and CDR2 SYGVKD. V shed 0 bases and J 3 bases; nucleotides not matched to a gene: 1. The CDR3 has 15 residues. CDR3 protein: CAISESTSGTDTQYF. In DNA, the CDR3 is TGTGCCATCAGTGAGTCGACTAGCGGAACAGATACGCAGTATTTT.

This chain connects TRBV20-1 to TRBJ1-1; 9 bases fit TRBD1. Trimming cost V 3 bases and J 9 bases; bases outside gene matches: 8. Germline values: CDR1 DFQATT, CDR2 SNEGSKA (reference sequence). This CDR3 region has 13 residues. Written as DNA, the CDR3 is TGCAGTGCTAGTTTACTCACAGGGGGCAAAGCTTTCTTT. Translation: CSASLLTGGKAFF.

V gene TRBV19 combines with J gene TRBJ2-2, with 9 nucleotides matching TRBD1. J lost 7 bases, V lost 6 bases, and 6 bases had no gene match. The CDR3 sequence is 14 residues long. Germline CDR1 LNHDA, CDR2 SQIVND (reference sequence). CDR3 bases: TGTGCCAGTAGATTACAGGGGGCTAGCGGGGAGCTGTTTTTT. Translated: CASRLQGASGELFF.

The V gene is TRBV3-1 (or the pseudogene TRBV3-2), the J gene TRBJ1-2; D remains ambiguous. The CDR3 contains 16 residues. The V end was cut by 1 base, the J end by 1 base, with 13 bases between. The V gene's germline CDR1 is LGHDT and CDR2 YNNKEL (reference sequence). The CDR3: CASSQAWTTNNYGYTF. The CDR3 DNA reads TGTGCCAGCAGCCAAGCGTGGACCACAAATAACTATGGCTACACCTTC.

This clone has only one observation. The chain has TRBV4-2 and TRBJ1-3; D might be TRBD1 (5 bases). There are 18 residues in the CDR3. Germline CDR1 is LGHNA and CDR2 is YNFKEQ. V was cut by 3 bases and J by 1 base, with 19 bases left in between. The CDR3 DNA reads TGTGCCAGCAGCCAGAAGATCGGGAATCAGGGATCTGGAAACACCATATATTTT. Translating it yields CASSQKIGNQGSGNTIYF.

This chain uses TRBV7-9 with TRBJ1-2; D not resolved. The CDR3 has 12 residues. From germline, CDR1 is SEHNR and CDR2 FQNEAQ (reference sequence). Trimming took 3 bases from V and 7 from J, leaving 9 bases between them. CDR3 nucleotides: TGTGCCAGCAGCTTGAGGGAACGTGGCTACACCTTC. This codes for CASSLRERGYTF.

V usage is TRBV7-3 and J usage is TRBJ2-1, with unresolved D. V was cut by 5 bases and J by 10 bases, with 18 bases left in between. The CDR3 is 14 residues long. Germline loops: CDR1 SGHTA, CDR2 FQGTGA. In nucleotides, the CDR3 is TGTGCCAGCAGCCTCGACCCCCTGGGAAGCGAGCAGTTCTTC. Protein: CASSLDPLGSEQFF.

The chain employs TRBV27 and TRBJ2-7; 10 bases match TRBD1. Germline lookup yields CDR1 MNHEY and CDR2 SMNVEV (reference sequence). J was trimmed by 0 bases and V by 2 bases; bases with no gene match: 4. CDR3 length: 16 amino acids. The CDR3 region is CASSLKWTGGSYEQYF. The DNA of the CDR3 is TGTGCCAGCAGTTTAAAGTGGACAGGGGGCTCCTACGAGCAGTACTTC.

V usage is TRBV27 and J usage is TRBJ1-5; D is undetermined. Germline-derived CDR1 and CDR2 are MNHEY and SMNVEV (reference sequence). The CDR3 runs to 16 residues. Trimming removed 3 bases at V and 5 bases at J, with 17 bases between. The CDR3 nucleotides are TGTGCCAGCAGTTTCCATGGACGTACCGGCGATCAGCCCCAGCATTTT. Translated: CASSFHGRTGDQPQHF.

The chain uses TRBV6-5 and TRBJ2-7; D ambiguous. This CDR3 contains 15 residues. Per germline, CDR1 MNHEY and CDR2 SVGAGI. The V end lost 6 bases, the J end lost 4 bases, and 19 bases lay between the germline ends. The CDR3 nucleotides read TGTGCCAGCAGGGATCACCACCTCGTCAAATACGAGCAGTACTTC. It specifies CASRDHHLVKYEQYF.

CDR3 residues: CASSSPIQGITEAFF. CDR3 DNA sequence: TGTGCCAGCAGTTCCCCCATCCAGGGTATCACTGAAGCTTTCTTT. The V gene is TRBV5-5, the J gene TRBJ1-1; perhaps TRBD1 as D (5 bases). This CDR3 contains 15 residues. V dropped 5 bases and J dropped 4 bases, with 18 bases sitting between them. Germline CDR1 reads SGHKS; CDR2 reads YYEKEE (reference sequence).

The rearrangement uses TRBV10-1 and TRBJ2-7; 12 nucleotides agree with TRBD2. CDR3 length: 18 amino acids. The trim removed 2 bases at V and 4 bases at J, leaving 12 bases unmatched. CDR1 is WNHNN and CDR2 is SYGVQD in the germline V gene (reference sequence). The CDR3 region is CASSELPLTSGSRYEQYF. Written as DNA, the CDR3 is TGCGCCAGCAGTGAGCTCCCCCTGACTAGCGGGAGTAGGTACGAGCAGTACTTC.

The rearrangement links TRBV6-2 or TRBV6-3 to TRBJ2-7; a weak D match, TRBD1 (6 bases). CDR1 MNHEY and CDR2 SVGEGT come from the germline V gene. The CDR3 totals 14 residues. V shed 5 bases and J shed 6 bases, with 17 bases lying between them. CDR3 residues: CASSSDRISSEQYF. CDR3 sequence (DNA): TGTGCCAGCAGTAGCGACAGGATCAGTTCCGAGCAGTACTTC.

This sequence joins TRBV24-1 and TRBJ1-3; 12 positions match TRBD1. CDR1 is KGHDR, CDR2 SFDVKD, per germline. The CDR3 runs 21 residues. Losses at the gene ends were 7 bases for V and 1 base for J; bases not matched to a gene: 19. CDR3 DNA: TGTGCCACCAGGGGGGGACAGGGGGCCGCATCATCCCTAGCATCTGGAAACACCATATATTTT. It is translated as CATRGGQGAASSLASGNTIYF.

This chain uses TRBV18 with TRBJ2-7; D is perhaps TRBD1 or TRBD2 (6 bases each). CDR3 size: 14 residues. The germline V and J ends were trimmed by 3 bases and 2 bases, with 11 bases remaining between them. Germline CDR1 KGHSH, CDR2 LQKENI. The CDR3 DNA is TGTGCCAGCTCACCCCTCGGGGGCACCTACGAGCAGTACTTC. Amino acid sequence: CASSPLGGTYEQYF.

The rearrangement links TRBV27 to TRBJ2-3; weak D call: TRBD1 (6 bases). With 6 bases removed from V and 0 bases from J, the gap between germline ends came to 22 bases. Germline CDR1 reads MNHEY; CDR2 reads SMNVEV (reference sequence). The CDR3 covers 18 residues. The CDR3 nucleotides are TGTGCCAGCAGCCCTACAACCGGACAGAAGTTAAGCACAGATACGCAGTATTTT. This sequence encodes CASSPTTGQKLSTDTQYF.